The 28 T cell receptor beta chains presented below share a single source sample, sequenced in a study of cytomegalovirus exposure and HLA in healthy donors. The primer mix had 60 Vbeta and 13 Jbeta primers. Method: immunoSEQ multiplex PCR; TCRdb's copy keeps in-frame clones and lacks some. The table shows around 53,000 clones, with around four fifths occurring only once. The sequenced sample was PBMCs. The receptors shown here come from a man in his fifties or sixties in good health and CMV-seronegative.

The CDR3 loop reads CAISEGDREETQYF. The CDR3 DNA sequence: TGTGCCATCAGTGAGGGGGACAGGGAGGAGACCCAGTACTTC. V is TRBV10-3 and J is TRBJ2-5; 9 nucleotides align to TRBD1. This CDR3 region has 14 residues. The ends lost 2 bases at V and 5 bases at J; junction bases unmatched: 3. Germline CDR1 reads ENHRY; CDR2 reads SYGVKD.

V usage is TRBV7-2 and J usage is TRBJ2-5; unclear D gene. Germline values: CDR1 SGHTA, CDR2 FQGNSA. V was shortened by 0 bases and J by 4 bases, with 3 bases between the two germline ends. The CDR3 loop spans 12 amino acids. CDR3 protein: CASSLARETQYF. CDR3 DNA sequence: TGTGCCAGCAGCTTAGCCCGAGAGACCCAGTACTTC.

The rearrangement joins TRBV11-2 to TRBJ1-2, with TRBD1 as a possible D gene (5 bases). V was shortened by 1 base and J by 5 bases, with 14 bases between the two germline ends. The CDR3 is 15 residues long. CDR1 and CDR2 (germline): SGHAT, FQNNGV. CDR3 DNA: TGTGCCAGCAGCTTAGGGTTGTCAGGGCTGTATGGCTACACCTTC. As protein: CASSLGLSGLYGYTF.

V is TRBV19 and J is TRBJ1-1; possibly TRBD1 for D (5 bases). V lost 7 bases and J lost 1, with 10 bases in between. CDR1 and CDR2 (germline): LNHDA, SQIVND (reference sequence). The CDR3 length is 13 residues. CDR3 sequence: CASTTTGNTEAFF. The CDR3 DNA reads TGTGCCAGTACCACCACAGGGAACACTGAAGCTTTCTTT.

This sequence joins TRBV4-1 and TRBJ2-5; D is unresolved. The CDR3 contains 15 residues. Trimming took 1 base from V and 7 from J, leaving 16 bases between them. Germline-derived CDR1 and CDR2 are MGHRA and YSYEKL. The CDR3 DNA is TGCGCCAGCAGCCAAGCGAGCGAGGTATCCCGGACCCAGTACTTC. Translating gives CASSQASEVSRTQYF.

The rearrangement joins TRBV10-2 to TRBJ2-2, with 10 bases that match TRBD2. Germline trimming cut 2 bases from V and 7 bases from J; bases unmatched to any gene: 7. Germline V CDR1 and CDR2: WSHSY, SAAADI. This CDR3 has 16 amino acids. The DNA of the CDR3 is TGCGCCAGCAGTGAGGAGCGGGGGGGACCCCTCGGGGAGCTGTTTTTT. This codes for CASSEERGGPLGELFF.

This clone showed up just once. The chain employs TRBV14 and TRBJ1-1, with D perhaps TRBD1 (6 bases). This CDR3 spans 14 amino acids. V was cut by 4 bases and J by 9 bases, with 18 bases left in between. Looked up from germline, CDR1 is SGHDN and CDR2 is FVKESK. CDR3 bases: TGTGCCAGCAGCCCACGGGACATCTTTTCTAAAGCTTTCTTT. Its protein is CASSPRDIFSKAFF.

This clone was found once. The J gene is TRBJ1-6, the V gene TRBV12-2; TRBD1, as called in the table, went unchecked against the DNA. TRBV12-2 is tagged as a pseudogene. The CDR3 has 14 residues. For the CDR3, the DNA is TGTGCAAGTCGCTCGGGACAGGTTAATTCACCCCTCCACTTT. Its translation is CASRSGQVNSPLHF.

The chain uses TRBV2 and TRBJ2-7, with a tentative D call TRBD2 (5 bases). CDR1 and CDR2 (germline): SNHLY, FYNNEI. The CDR3 loop spans 16 amino acids. With 4 bases removed from V and 4 bases from J, the gap between germline ends came to 20 bases. The CDR3 nucleotides read TGTGCCAGCAGTGTCGATGTTTCGGAGGAGCTATACGAGCAGTACTTC. This codes for CASSVDVSEELYEQYF.

The rearrangement joins TRBV4-3 to TRBJ2-7; a weak D match, TRBD1 (5 bases). V was trimmed by 0 bases and J by 2 bases, leaving 5 bases between them. CDR3 length: 13 amino acids. CDR1 LGHNA and CDR2 YSLEER come from the germline V gene. The CDR3 here is CASSQDRAYEQYF. CDR3 in DNA: TGCGCCAGCAGCCAAGACAGGGCCTACGAGCAGTACTTC.

CDR3 DNA sequence: TGTGCCAGCAGTATCCAGGGGTACACAGATACGCAGTATTTT. It translates to CASSIQGYTDTQYF. The chain combines TRBV6-5 with TRBJ2-3, with D possibly being TRBD1 (6 bases). The CDR3 totals 14 residues. CDR1 MNHEY and CDR2 SVGAGI come from the germline V gene. Deletions cut 5 bases from V and 2 bases from J, with 11 bases between.

The rearrangement joins TRBV28 to TRBJ1-1, with 9 bases matching TRBD1. Germline CDR1 MDHEN, CDR2 SYDVKM. The CDR3 runs to 16 residues. V gave up 1 base and J gave up 5 bases; unmatched junction bases: 8. The CDR3 DNA reads TGTGCCAGCAGTTTATTTGGGACAGGGAGGGGTACTGAAGCTTTCTTT. Its protein product is CASSLFGTGRGTEAFF.

This sequence joins TRBV9 and TRBJ2-7; TRBD2 matches 11 bases. Germline assignment: CDR1 SGDLS and CDR2 YYNGEE. The V segment lost 0 bases and the J segment 6 bases; nucleotides outside the gene matches: 5. The CDR3 runs to 15 residues. The CDR3 loop is CASSVAEGLAAEQYF. DNA for the CDR3: TGTGCCAGCAGCGTAGCTGAGGGACTAGCGGCCGAGCAGTACTTC. Based on the CDR3 plus reference TRBV9 and TRBJ2-7, the full variable domain is DSGVTQTPKHLITATGQRVTLRCSPRSGDLSVYWYQQSLDQGLQFLIQYYNGEERAKGNILERFSAQQFPDLHSELNLSSLELGDSALYFCASSVAEGLAAEQYFGPGTRLTVT.

V is TRBV28 and J is TRBJ2-5, with D possibly TRBD2 on 5 matching bases. In germline, CDR1 is MDHEN, CDR2 SYDVKM. This CDR3 spans 14 amino acids. Trimming cost V 7 bases and J 4 bases, with 16 bases left between them. CDR3 loop: CASIGGPVSETQYF. CDR3 DNA sequence: TGTGCCAGCATAGGAGGTCCAGTATCAGAGACCCAGTACTTC. The full variable domain, completed using reference TRBV28 and TRBJ2-5, is DVKVTQSSRYLVKRTGEKVFLECVQDMDHENMFWYRQDPGLGLRLIYFSYDVKMKEKGDIPEGYSVSREKKERFSLILESASTNQTSMYLCASIGGPVSETQYFGPGTRLLVL.

The chain combines TRBV7-9 with TRBJ1-2; 7 nucleotides agree with TRBD1. This CDR3 contains 16 residues. The ends lost 5 bases at V and 4 bases at J; junction bases unmatched: 13. CDR1 SEHNR and CDR2 FQNEAQ come from the germline V gene (reference sequence). The CDR3 sequence is CASSPVGTRGLYGYTF. DNA of the CDR3: TGTGCCAGCAGCCCGGTCGGTACGAGGGGGCTCTATGGCTACACCTTC.

This chain joins TRBV19 and TRBJ1-5; TRBD1 aligns across 9 bases. Germline CDR1 is LNHDA and CDR2 is SQIVND (reference sequence). The junction had 13 bases not matched to a gene; V was cut back by 4 bases and J by 3 bases. The CDR3 sequence is 18 residues long. CDR3 coding DNA: TGTGCCAGTAGTAGAGGACAGGGGTTGGGGGATTTCAATCAGCCCCAGCATTTT. Protein sequence: CASSRGQGLGDFNQPQHF.

This sequence joins TRBV19 and TRBJ1-4, with D uncertain. In germline, CDR1 is LNHDA, CDR2 SQIVND (reference sequence). CDR3 length: 17 residues. Trimming pared 3 bases from V and 0 bases from J, leaving 14 bases between. CDR3 DNA: TGTGCCAGTAGTATTACCCCTCGTAGTGCAACTAATGAAAAACTGTTTTTT. Amino acid sequence: CASSITPRSATNEKLFF.

In DNA, the CDR3 is TGTGCCACCAGCAGCGGGGGGCGAGGGGCACCCCTCCACTTT. It yields the protein CATSSGGRGAPLHF. The chain recombines TRBV15 with TRBJ1-6, with D perhaps TRBD1 (6 bases). This CDR3 spans 14 amino acids. CDR1 is LNHNV, CDR2 YYDKDF, per germline (reference sequence). Trimming removed 3 bases at V and 11 bases at J, with 14 bases between. The variable domain in full, completed from reference TRBV15 and TRBJ1-6, reads DAMVIQNPRYQVTQFGKPVTLSCSQTLNHNVMYWYQQKSSQAPKLLFHYYDKDFNNEADTPDNFQSRRPNTSFCFLDIRSPGLGDTAMYLCATSSGGRGAPLHFGNGTRLTVT.

The chain combines TRBV2 with TRBJ1-5; unclear D gene. Trimming shortened V by 6 bases and J by 3 bases, and 12 bases separated the two germline ends. The CDR3 is made up of 14 amino acids. The V gene's germline CDR1 is SNHLY and CDR2 FYNNEI. The CDR3 coding sequence is TGTGCCAGCAGCCCCAACAGAAACAATCAGCCCCAGCATTTT. It is translated as CASSPNRNNQPQHF.

The V and J genes are TRBV4-2 and TRBJ2-3; 11 bases are a match to TRBD2. Trimming took 3 bases from V and 5 from J; bases not matched to a gene: 7. This CDR3 spans 16 amino acids. Germline CDR1 reads LGHNA; CDR2 reads YNFKEQ. In DNA form, the CDR3 reads TGTGCCAGCAGCCAGCCGGGACTAGCGGCAGTAGATACGCAGTATTTT. This codes for CASSQPGLAAVDTQYF.

The chain recombines TRBV12-5 with TRBJ2-7; 7 nucleotides agree with TRBD2. Unmatched junction bases numbered 10, after V lost 8 bases and J lost 0 bases. The CDR3 runs 15 residues. Germline CDR1 LGHNT, CDR2 FRNRAP. The CDR3 DNA reads TGTGCTAGTTGCGGGGGTGCTTTTAGCTCCTACGAGCAGTACTTC. Its translation is CASCGGAFSSYEQYF.

This sequence joins TRBV11-2 and TRBJ1-5, with a possible D match to TRBD1 (6 bases). This CDR3 comprises 13 residues. Per the germline V gene, CDR1 is SGHAT and CDR2 is FQNNGV. With 8 bases removed from V and 3 bases from J, the gap between germline ends came to 11 bases. The DNA of the CDR3 is TGTGCCAGCGCGGGGGGGCCCAATCAGCCCCAGCATTTT. Translated, it gives CASAGGPNQPQHF.

J is TRBJ2-3 and V is TRBV19; 8 bases line up with TRBD2. V trimming: 1 base; J trimming: 7 bases; junction bases outside the gene matches: 10. Germline CDR1 LNHDA, CDR2 SQIVND (reference sequence). The CDR3 runs to 16 residues. The CDR3 loop is CASSIGRGDGYNTQYF. The CDR3 DNA is TGTGCCAGTAGTATAGGGCGGGGGGACGGGTATAATACGCAGTATTTT.

The rearrangement links TRBV7-9 to TRBJ2-7; D is uncertain. V shed 7 bases and J shed 1 base, with 11 bases lying between them. Germline V lookup: CDR1 SEHNR, CDR2 FQNEAQ (reference sequence). The CDR3 sequence is 13 residues long. CDR3 region: CASTTIDSYEQYF. The DNA of the CDR3 is TGTGCCAGCACCACTATAGATTCCTACGAGCAGTACTTC.

V gene TRBV7-2 combines with J gene TRBJ2-5; no reliable D call. This CDR3 has 14 amino acids. Trimming pared 4 bases from V and 5 bases from J, leaving 14 bases between. Looked up from germline, CDR1 is SGHTA and CDR2 is FQGNSA. In DNA, the CDR3 is TGTGCCAGCAGCTACCGCGGAAACGGGGAGACCCAGTACTTC. Protein sequence: CASSYRGNGETQYF.

V and J are TRBV15 and TRBJ1-3, with TRBD1 as a possible D gene (5 bases). Germline CDR1 is LNHNV and CDR2 is YYDKDF (reference sequence). The CDR3 runs 17 residues. V was shortened by 0 bases and J by 3 bases, with 15 bases between the two germline ends. CDR3 sequence (DNA): TGTGCCACCAGCAGAGATGAGGTCAGGGAAGGTGGAAACACCATATATTTT. Translated, it gives CATSRDEVREGGNTIYF.

This clone was seen a handful of times. The chain employs TRBV6-5 and TRBJ2-7, with 10 bases that match TRBD2. This CDR3 is 15 amino acids long. The V gene's germline CDR1 is MNHEY and CDR2 SVGAGI. V was clipped by 6 bases and J by 2 bases; unmatched bases: 7. The DNA of the CDR3 is TGTGCCAGCAGCCCGTCTAGCGGGGGTCCCTACGAGCAGTACTTC. Translation gives CASSPSSGGPYEQYF.

This clone was counted a single time. The chain uses TRBV9 and TRBJ2-1, with 8 bases aligning to TRBD2. Trimming took 2 bases from V and 9 from J; bases not matched to a gene: 13. The germline V gene encodes CDR1 SGDLS and CDR2 YYNGEE. The CDR3 consists of 16 residues. CDR3 nucleotide sequence: TGTGCCAGCAGCGTGGCCGGGACTAGGAGTAGGGTTGAGCAGTTCTTC. Amino acids: CASSVAGTRSRVEQFF.